One TCR beta chain is described in this entry. The antigen is undetermined. Patients who had autoimmune disease history or got systemic immunosuppression were left out. Peripheral blood came from all dose cohorts at three timepoints. This entry is derived from a study of OX40 agonist ivuxolimab in advanced cancers. Study observations and caveats: Which antigen the expanded peripheral T cells recognized is unknown.

The method was immunoSEQ multiplex PCR; TCRdb's version includes in-frame clones alone and lacks a portion of them. In the table there are 90,000 to 100,000 clones, approximately 91% of which are singletons. Sample: CD4+ or CD8+ T cells sorted from blood, taken in a trial of the OX40 agonist ivuxolimab. This receptor was obtained from an adult with an advanced solid tumor such as melanoma, head and neck, liver or kidney cancer.

As DNA, the CDR3 is TGTGCCAGCAGTGAGCGGGACAGGGTCATGAACACTGAAGCTTTCTTT. This gives the protein CASSERDRVMNTEAFF. The genes are TRBV2 and TRBJ1-1, with 9 bases lining up with TRBD1. Germline CDR1 SNHLY, CDR2 FYNNEI. CDR3 length: 16 residues. J was trimmed by 0 bases and V by 3 bases; bases with no gene match: 5.